This entry lists 16 T cell receptor beta chains sequenced from one sample in a study of T cell responses to AZD1222 COVID-19 vaccine. Assay used: immunoSEQ multiplex PCR; TCRdb lists only in-frame clones, some missing. The data show around 140,000 clones, 65% to 90% seen once. Sequenced here: peripheral blood, sampled on day 0 of AZD1222 vaccination. The receptors stem from an adult in good health.

The CDR3 here is CASSFQGKYNEQFF. Here the CDR3 DNA reads TGCGCCAGCAGCTTCCAGGGAAAGTACAATGAGCAGTTCTTC. The gene calls are TRBV5-1 and TRBJ2-1; D is possibly TRBD1 (5 bases). The CDR3 is made up of 14 amino acids. V lost 2 bases and J lost 4, with 10 bases in between. CDR1 is SGHRS, CDR2 YFSETQ, per germline.

This chain's CDR3 is CASSAPGSRAEKLFF. The DNA for the CDR3 is TGTGCCAGCAGCGCACCAGGGAGTCGAGCTGAAAAACTGTTTTTT. The rearrangement uses TRBV7-8 and TRBJ1-4; a possible D gene is TRBD1 (5 bases). The CDR3 sequence is 15 residues long. In germline, CDR1 is SGHVS, CDR2 FQNEAQ. V was clipped by 5 bases and J by 7 bases, with 17 bases between them.

This chain links TRBV6-5 with TRBJ1-3, with D unresolved. Germline V gives CDR1 MNHEY, CDR2 SVGAGI. The CDR3 has 15 residues. Between the trimmed V and J ends, which lost 5 bases and 0 bases, there was a span of 11 bases. CDR3 nucleotides: TGTGCCAGCAGTCGGACGGCGAGCTCTGGAAACACCATATATTTT. Translated: CASSRTASSGNTIYF.

The chain combines TRBV11-2 with TRBJ1-1; D is unresolved. V was cut by 5 bases and J by 6 bases, with 13 bases left in between. Germline-derived CDR1 and CDR2 are SGHAT and FQNNGV. The CDR3 contains 13 residues. The DNA for the CDR3 is TGTGCCAGCAGCCCCCGGGGAGGTTCTGAAGCTTTCTTT. This gives the protein CASSPRGGSEAFF.

This clone was observed a handful of times. The J gene is TRBJ2-3, the V gene TRBV7-9, with a possible D match to TRBD1 (6 bases). The length of the CDR3 is 15 residues. V was shortened by 5 bases and J by 0 bases, with 12 bases between the two germline ends. The germline V gene has CDR1 SEHNR and CDR2 FQNEAQ (reference sequence). CDR3 sequence: CASSPRGGSTDTQYF. In DNA, the CDR3 is TGTGCCAGCAGCCCCCGAGGGGGTAGCACAGATACGCAGTATTTT.

The rearrangement joins TRBV15 to TRBJ1-2, with 7 bases fitting TRBD1. Germline V gives CDR1 LNHNV, CDR2 YYDKDF (reference sequence). V lost 1 base and J lost 7; bases outside the gene matches: 18. The CDR3 consists of 18 residues. CDR3 amino acids: CATSRVHGQGETIGGYTF. In DNA, the CDR3 is TGTGCCACCAGCAGAGTCCACGGCCAGGGGGAAACGATCGGTGGCTACACCTTC. The entire variable domain, with the rest obtained from reference TRBV15 and TRBJ1-2, is as follows: DAMVIQNPRYQVTQFGKPVTLSCSQTLNHNVMYWYQQKSSQAPKLLFHYYDKDFNNEADTPDNFQSRRPNTSFCFLDIRSPGLGDTAMYLCATSRVHGQGETIGGYTFGSGTRLTVV.

The rearrangement links TRBV19 to TRBJ1-6; D is unclear. CDR1 and CDR2 (germline): LNHDA, SQIVND (reference sequence). Trimming stripped 8 bases from V and 3 bases from J, with 14 bases between. The CDR3 consists of 15 residues. The CDR3 sequence is CASSPRVGYNSPLHF. The CDR3 nucleotides read TGTGCCAGTTCGCCGCGGGTCGGCTATAATTCACCCCTCCACTTT.

The chain carries TRBV19 and TRBJ2-4; 7 bases map to TRBD1. The CDR3 loop spans 15 amino acids. Germline V gene sequence: CDR1 LNHDA, CDR2 SQIVND (reference sequence). V shed 6 bases and J 1 base; nucleotides not matched to a gene: 6. CDR3 sequence (DNA): TGTGCCAGTAGCCGACAGGGTGATGCCAAAAACATTCAGTACTTC. Translating gives CASSRQGDAKNIQYF. Filled out from reference TRBV19 and TRBJ2-4, the complete variable domain reads DGGITQSPKYLFRKEGQNVTLSCEQNLNHDAMYWYRQDPGQGLRLIYYSQIVNDFQKGDIAEGYSVSREKKESFPLTVTSAQKNPTAFYLCASSRQGDAKNIQYFGAGTRLSVL.

V usage is TRBV18 and J usage is TRBJ2-7, with 7 bases that match TRBD1. Germline trimming cut 2 bases from V and 1 base from J; bases unmatched to any gene: 2. The germline V gene has CDR1 KGHSH and CDR2 LQKENI. The CDR3 has 14 residues. The CDR3 protein is CASSPETGSYEQYF. The CDR3 DNA sequence: TGTGCCAGCTCACCAGAGACAGGGTCCTACGAGCAGTACTTC.

This chain joins TRBV28 and TRBJ1-1; D possibly corresponds to TRBD1 (5 bases). V shed 5 bases and J shed 2 bases, with 12 bases lying between them. Per germline, CDR1 MDHEN and CDR2 SYDVKM. CDR3 size: 14 residues. The CDR3 is CASSRGRRNTEAFF. The CDR3 DNA is TGTGCCAGCAGTCGGGGCCGCAGAAACACTGAAGCTTTCTTT.

The chain couples TRBV5-6 to TRBJ1-6; D gene uncertain. CDR1 is SGHDT, CDR2 YYEEEE, per germline. The V and J ends lost 0 bases and 1 base respectively, with 11 bases between them. This CDR3 has 17 amino acids. CDR3 sequence reads: CASSLDGRKSYNSPLHF. The CDR3, as DNA: TGTGCCAGCAGCTTGGATGGCAGGAAATCCTATAATTCACCCCTCCACTTT.

The chain links TRBV11-2 to TRBJ1-4; D uncertain. The CDR3 is made up of 13 amino acids. CDR1 is SGHAT, CDR2 FQNNGV, per germline. V lost 3 bases, J lost 2 bases, and 4 bases lay in between. The CDR3 nucleotides read TGTGCCAGCAGCTTTCGGACTAATGAAAAACTGTTTTTT. This translates into CASSFRTNEKLFF. The variable domain in full, completed from reference TRBV11-2 and TRBJ1-4, reads EAGVAQSPRYKIIEKRQSVAFWCNPISGHATLYWYQQILGQGPKLLIQFQNNGVVDDSQLPKDRFSAERLKGVDSTLKIQPAKLEDSAVYLCASSFRTNEKLFFGSGTQLSVL.

The chain joins TRBV7-9 to TRBJ2-7, with D perhaps being TRBD1 or TRBD2 (5 bases each). Germline CDR1 is SEHNR and CDR2 is FQNEAQ (reference sequence). V lost 5 bases, J lost 4 bases, and 18 bases lay in between. The CDR3 is 15 residues long. For the CDR3, the DNA is TGTGCCAGCAGCCCCGGGGCGGCGAAGGGTTACGAGCAGTACTTC. Encoded protein: CASSPGAAKGYEQYF.

The chain is built from TRBV30 and TRBJ1-2; 8 positions match TRBD1. CDR3 length equals 14 residues. J was trimmed by 3 bases and V by 1 base; bases with no gene match: 4. Germline loops: CDR1 GTSNPN, CDR2 SVGIG (reference sequence). CDR3 sequence: CAWSAGQGYYGYTF. The DNA for the CDR3 is TGTGCCTGGAGTGCCGGACAGGGTTACTATGGCTACACCTTC.

This clone has at least ten counts. The chain is built from TRBV29-1 and TRBJ2-2, with D uncertain. The germline CDR1 and CDR2 sequences are SQVTM and ANQGSEA. V was cut by 0 bases and J by 4 bases, with 9 bases left in between. This CDR3 region has 14 residues. The CDR3 protein is CSVEEPVGTGELFF. The CDR3 bases are TGCAGCGTTGAAGAGCCCGTGGGCACCGGGGAGCTGTTTTTT.

The rearrangement links TRBV7-9 to TRBJ2-1; the match to TRBD2 covers 10 bases. From germline, CDR1 is SEHNR and CDR2 FQNEAQ (reference sequence). This CDR3 spans 17 amino acids. V gave up 6 bases and J gave up 0 bases; unmatched junction bases: 8. This chain's CDR3 is CASRPGLAASSYNEQFF. As DNA, the CDR3 is TGTGCCAGCAGACCAGGACTAGCGGCAAGCTCCTACAATGAGCAGTTCTTC.